This T cell receptor beta chain was sequenced in a study of blood T cell repertoires in COVID-19 (dated by TCRdb to the early 2020s). Notes on the research overall: Samples covering the acute and convalescent phases of COVID-19 were provided by collaborators in the United States, Italy and Spain. The material from the prospective study consisted of cDNA or gDNA derived from T cells, B-cell-depleted T cells, or PBMCs. The dataset comprised deeply sampled blood TCRbeta repertoires from subjects exposed to, actively infected with, or recovered from COVID-19. The repertoires were released in a freely available public database intended as a resource for research on the immune response to SARS-CoV-2. Samples were obtained from the ongoing ImmuneRACE study (first 160 participants) and from some 1,300 subjects provided by 6 global collaborators. The sample metadata nearly always contained a de-identified subject ID, COVID-19 status, age in years and sex. Where available, HLA class I and class II types were taken from metadata supplied by the sample provider and were not determined by assay-based typing.

Comments on this clone: The target of this receptor is not known. There are no base qualities to consult, and no much larger clone falls within one base.

General study outcomes and caveats: The amount of clinical and demographic metadata varied by source and participant and was provided uncurated.

The immunoSEQ Assay, a bias-controlled multiplex PCR, was used to amplify TCRbeta CDR3 regions from genomic DNA. The paper's processing steps were these. The number of nucleated cells in each sample was estimated by amplification of reference gene primers within the assay. Sequence reads were collapsed and filtered to measure the absolute abundance of every unique TCRbeta CDR3 rearrangement. Productive Simpson clonality was computed per sample as the square root of Simpson's diversity index over productive rearrangements. The table was pulled from immuneACCESS by TCRdb, which kept in-frame rearrangements only. Such tables lose some clones; where checked, under half of the loss comes from unresolved V genes, and the rest has no known cause. V, J and clone size are those of that table, while D and trimming were read from the DNA. This sample is represented by 200,000 or so clones; over 75% of them were singletons. The biggest ten clones account for 3% to 4% of the sample.

The CDR3 covers 17 residues, taking in both the cysteine and the phenylalanine. Here the CDR3 DNA is all that survives: 51 bases in frame from base 1. V gives up 4 bases and J gives up 0 bases, and the segment between their germline ends measures 19 bases. The germline V gene provides CDR1 SGHRS and CDR2 YFSETQ. Collaborating institutions collected whole blood in K2EDTA tubes following their own protocols. For TCRbeta analysis, collaborators shipped samples as frozen whole blood, isolated PBMCs, or DNA extracted from either of those sample types. Sequencing used peripheral blood. Here the chain combines TRBV5-1 and TRBJ1-1; TRBD1 is a possible D gene, resting on 6 matching bases. The receptor comes from a man between 60 and 75 years old with acute or convalescent COVID-19. The CDR3 is CASSPGTPSFMNTEAFF. The sequenced DNA is TGCGCCAGCAGCCCGGGGACACCGAGCTTCATGAACACTGAAGCTTTCTTT.